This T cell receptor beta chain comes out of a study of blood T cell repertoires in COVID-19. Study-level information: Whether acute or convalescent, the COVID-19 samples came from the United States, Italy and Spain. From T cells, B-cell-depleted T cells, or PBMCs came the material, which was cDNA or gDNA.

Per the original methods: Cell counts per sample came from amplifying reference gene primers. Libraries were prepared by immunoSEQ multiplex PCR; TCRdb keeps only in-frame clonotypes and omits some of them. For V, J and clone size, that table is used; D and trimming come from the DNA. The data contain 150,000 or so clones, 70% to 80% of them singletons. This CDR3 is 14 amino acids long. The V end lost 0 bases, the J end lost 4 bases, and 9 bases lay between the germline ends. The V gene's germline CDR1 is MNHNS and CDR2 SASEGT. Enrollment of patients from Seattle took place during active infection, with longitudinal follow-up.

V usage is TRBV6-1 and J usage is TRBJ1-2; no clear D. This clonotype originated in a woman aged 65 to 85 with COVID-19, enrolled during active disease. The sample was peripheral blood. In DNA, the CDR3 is TGTGCCAGCAGTGAAGCAGGAGCCTTCTATGGCTACACCTTC. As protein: CASSEAGAFYGYTF.